The 21 T cell receptor beta chains given below trace back to one sample, sequenced in a study of T-cell reconstitution after alpha-beta-depleted transplantation in children. Unique molecular identifiers were incorporated during preparation of the TCRbeta library. One entry per CDR3 protein, called by TCRdb with MiXCR from the PCR reads. The table lists 280,000 or so distinct CDR3 sequences, 11% of them singletons. The source material was peripheral blood, sampled 180 days after TCRalphabeta/CD19-depleted stem cell transplant. The receptors stem from a male patient aged 2-9 years who had a stem cell transplant for chronic granulomatous disease, so the T cells may come from the graft donor.

This clonotype was seen at least ten times. V gene TRBV5-1 combines with J gene TRBJ2-7; tentative D call: TRBD2 (6 bases). The germline V and J ends were trimmed by 4 bases and 9 bases, with 20 bases remaining between them. From germline, CDR1 is SGHRS and CDR2 YFSETQ. This CDR3 comprises 14 residues. The CDR3 spells CASSPAGGPNAQYF. The CDR3 DNA reads TGCGCCAGCAGCCCAGCGGGCGGCCCAAATGCGCAGTACTTC.

This clonotype has a handful of counts. The chain combines TRBV11-3 with TRBJ2-5, with 10 bases fitting TRBD1. The CDR3 totals 14 residues. CDR1 is SGHNT and CDR2 is YENEEA in the germline V gene. Trimming at V came to 5 bases and at J to 4 bases, leaving 4 bases not matched to a gene. CDR3 in DNA: TGTGCCAGCAGCGAGGGGGACAGGGGAGAGACCCAGTACTTC. This codes for CASSEGDRGETQYF.

This clonotype has at least ten counts. This chain links TRBV20-1 with TRBJ2-7, with no clear D. V lost 1 base, J lost 3 bases, and 10 bases lay in between. This CDR3 comprises 13 residues. The germline V gene has CDR1 DFQATT and CDR2 SNEGSKA (reference sequence). The CDR3 reads CSARGAGVYEQYF. The CDR3 DNA reads as TGCAGTGCTAGAGGCGCAGGTGTCTACGAGCAGTACTTC.

This clonotype showed up many times. The chain uses TRBV20-1 and TRBJ1-5; D is unclear. The CDR3 is made up of 13 amino acids. Germline V gives CDR1 DFQATT, CDR2 SNEGSKA (reference sequence). The V and J ends lost 3 bases and 4 bases respectively, with 10 bases between them. CDR3: CSARVQANQPQHF. In nucleotides, the CDR3 is TGCAGTGCTAGGGTCCAGGCAAATCAGCCCCAGCATTTT.

This clonotype was counted many times. This chain connects TRBV4-2 to TRBJ2-2; D remains unclear. The CDR3 is 15 residues long. V was trimmed by 0 bases and J by 5 bases, leaving 10 bases between them. The germline V gene has CDR1 LGHNA and CDR2 YNFKEQ. The CDR3 loop reads CASSQDLGGTGELFF. CDR3 DNA sequence: TGTGCCAGCAGCCAAGACCTGGGCGGAACCGGGGAGCTGTTTTTT.

The chain uses TRBV5-1 and TRBJ1-6; 10 positions agree with TRBD1. The J segment lost 8 bases and the V segment lost 2 bases, leaving 1 base of the junction unmatched. Germline CDR1 and CDR2: SGHRS and YFSETQ. The CDR3 totals 14 residues. The DNA of the CDR3 is TGCGCCAGCAGCTTCGGGACAGGGGATTCACCCCTCCACTTT. Its translation is CASSFGTGDSPLHF. Drawing the rest from reference TRBV5-1 and TRBJ1-6, the complete variable domain is KAGVTQTPRYLIKTRGQQVTLSCSPISGHRSVSWYQQTPGQGLQFLFEYFSETQRNKGNFPGRFSGRQFSNSRSEMNVSTLELGDSALYLCASSFGTGDSPLHFGNGTRLTVT.

On this clonotype itself: Sequence at one end of the junction differs from germline and may be a read error. The chain combines TRBV4-2 with TRBJ2-3, with 7 bases lining up with TRBD1. Germline assignment: CDR1 LGHNA and CDR2 YNFKEQ. The CDR3 covers 21 residues. The CDR3 loop reads CTSSLRPGQKAPFKHVDTQYF. In nucleotides, the CDR3 is TGTACCAGCAGCCTACGACCGGGACAGAAAGCCCCCTTCAAGCACGTAGATACGCAGTATTTT.

This clonotype occurred many times. This rearrangement joins TRBV27 to TRBJ1-1; no clear D. Germline values: CDR1 MNHEY, CDR2 SMNVEV (reference sequence). This CDR3 is 13 amino acids long. Trimming left V 8 bases short and J 0 bases short, with 10 bases between. The CDR3: CASCYGLNTEAFF. DNA for the CDR3: TGTGCCAGCTGCTACGGTCTGAACACTGAAGCTTTCTTT.

At least ten counts were recorded for this clonotype. The V gene is TRBV6-4, the J gene TRBJ2-1; 7 bases are a match to TRBD2. CDR1 and CDR2 (germline): MRHNA, SNTAGT. The junction had 0 bases not matched to a gene; V was cut back by 4 bases and J by 3 bases. This CDR3 has 13 amino acids. CDR3 bases: TGTGCCAGCAGTGGGACTAGCTACAATGAGCAGTTCTTC. Amino acid sequence: CASSGTSYNEQFF.

The chain carries TRBV19 and TRBJ2-1, with TRBD2 identical over 8 bases. The trim removed 1 base at V and 1 base at J, leaving 3 bases unmatched. The germline gives CDR1 LNHDA, CDR2 SQIVND (reference sequence). The CDR3 runs to 16 residues. As DNA, the CDR3 is TGTGCCAGTAGTATAGGTGCGGGAGGATCCTACAATGAGCAGTTCTTC. Protein: CASSIGAGGSYNEQFF. The full variable domain, its missing parts supplied by reference TRBV19 and TRBJ2-1, is DGGITQSPKYLFRKEGQNVTLSCEQNLNHDAMYWYRQDPGQGLRLIYYSQIVNDFQKGDIAEGYSVSREKKESFPLTVTSAQKNPTAFYLCASSIGAGGSYNEQFFGPGTRLTVL.

There are many counts of this clonotype. The J gene is TRBJ2-2, the V gene TRBV3-1, with D possibly TRBD2 on 6 matching bases. Trimming cost V 1 base and J 5 bases, with 14 bases left between them. This CDR3 is 16 amino acids long. Germline CDR1 LGHDT, CDR2 YNNKEL (reference sequence). Here the CDR3 DNA reads TGTGCCAGCAGCCAAGTTGCGGGACTGGGGACCGGGGAGCTGTTTTTT. Translating gives CASSQVAGLGTGELFF.

This clonotype was picked up many times. The chain couples TRBV4-3 to TRBJ2-3; 9 nucleotides align to TRBD2. Germline CDR1 reads LGHNA; CDR2 reads YSLEER. The V gene end was trimmed by 0 bases and the J gene end by 6 bases; junction bases not matched to a gene: 4. The CDR3 is 15 residues long. This chain's CDR3 is CASSQDSGGSDTQYF. In DNA, the CDR3 is TGCGCCAGCAGCCAAGATAGCGGGGGTTCGGATACGCAGTATTTT.

This clonotype was seen only a few times. The chain joins TRBV6-4 to TRBJ1-2; 7 positions match TRBD1. Germline assignment: CDR1 MRHNA and CDR2 SNTAGT. V trimming: 2 bases; J trimming: 8 bases; junction bases outside the gene matches: 8. The CDR3 contains 14 residues. The CDR3 sequence: CASSDPTGLVGYTF. Here the CDR3 DNA reads TGTGCCAGCAGTGACCCGACAGGGTTGGTCGGCTACACCTTC.

This clonotype has at least ten counts. The rearrangement uses TRBV9 and TRBJ2-3, with 10 nucleotides matching TRBD2. The CDR3 consists of 15 residues. J gave up 4 bases and V 3 bases, and 5 bases lay outside the gene matches. CDR1 SGDLS and CDR2 YYNGEE come from the germline V gene. The CDR3 DNA reads TGTGCCAGCAGCGCCGGACTAGCGGCGGCAGATACGCAGTATTTT. It codes for CASSAGLAAADTQYF.

At least ten counts were recorded for this clonotype. V gene TRBV12-3 or TRBV12-4 combines with J gene TRBJ2-7; TRBD1 might be the D (6 bases). Trimming left V 3 bases short and J 5 bases short, with 11 bases between. The CDR3 covers 13 residues. CDR3 bases: TGTGCCAGCAGTTTGAGGGGGTACAACGAGCAGTACTTC. It yields the protein CASSLRGYNEQYF.

This clonotype was observed at least ten times. V gene TRBV20-1 combines with J gene TRBJ2-1; D gene ambiguous. This CDR3 comprises 12 residues. Germline CDR1 DFQATT, CDR2 SNEGSKA (reference sequence). The CDR3 coding sequence is TGCAGCAACCAGGATGTCGGTAATGAGCAGTTCTTC. Residues: CSNQDVGNEQFF.

V usage is TRBV3-1 and J usage is TRBJ2-7; D possibly matches TRBD1 or TRBD2 (7 bases each). CDR3 length: 17 amino acids. V gave up 3 bases and J gave up 3 bases, with 21 bases separating them. In germline, CDR1 is LGHDT, CDR2 YNNKEL (reference sequence). Written as DNA, the CDR3 is TGTGCCAGCAGCCATCAGGGAGGGGGCCACCCAAACTACGAGCAGTACTTC. It is translated as CASSHQGGGHPNYEQYF.

This clonotype occurred a few times. This chain uses TRBV28 with TRBJ2-1; TRBD1 agrees at 9 bases. The ends lost 6 bases at V and 4 bases at J; junction bases unmatched: 10. Germline V gene lookup returns CDR1 MDHEN and CDR2 SYDVKM. This CDR3 region has 16 residues. The CDR3 nucleotides are TGTGCCAGCAGATATTACCGGGACAGGGCTTACAATGAGCAGTTCTTC. Translated: CASRYYRDRAYNEQFF.

This clonotype came up many times. The chain joins TRBV20-1 to TRBJ2-5; a possible D gene is TRBD2 (6 bases). V was clipped by 3 bases and J by 1 base, with 15 bases between them. The CDR3 loop spans 15 amino acids. Germline V gene sequence: CDR1 DFQATT, CDR2 SNEGSKA (reference sequence). The CDR3 protein is CSASIPGGSQETQYF. As DNA, the CDR3 is TGCAGTGCTAGCATTCCTGGGGGGTCCCAAGAGACCCAGTACTTC.

This clonotype was recorded many times. The CDR3 reads CSVAGFGASYNEQFF. For the CDR3, the DNA is TGCAGCGTCGCCGGATTTGGCGCGAGCTACAATGAGCAGTTCTTC. The chain carries TRBV29-1 and TRBJ2-1; D not certain. Germline V gene sequence: CDR1 SQVTM, CDR2 ANQGSEA. V lost 6 bases and J 3 bases, leaving 18 bases between the germline ends. This CDR3 spans 15 amino acids.

Many counts were recorded for this clonotype. V and J are TRBV7-2 and TRBJ2-6; tentatively, D is TRBD2 (6 bases). The CDR3 has 15 amino acids. V shed 3 bases and J shed 2 bases, with 8 bases lying between them. Germline V gene lookup returns CDR1 SGHTA and CDR2 FQGNSA. CDR3 amino acids: CASSFGGAGANVLTF. In DNA, the CDR3 is TGTGCCAGCAGCTTTGGAGGGGCTGGGGCCAACGTCCTGACTTTC.